What follows are 8 T cell receptor beta chains derived from one specimen sequenced in a study of shared clonotypes between healthy human individuals. Measured with immunoSEQ multiplex PCR; TCRdb has only the in-frame clones, and not every one. This table has about 2 million clones, roughly 94% appearing once. Terminally differentiated effector memory CD45RA+ cells were excluded from the naive CD8 cells, which were CD45RO-negative and positively selected for CCR7. Material: naive CD8+ T cells sorted from blood. The receptors derive from a man between 18 and 35 years old in good health.

This chain links TRBV4-2 with TRBJ2-7; 7 nucleotides match TRBD1. The CDR3 spans 17 residues. Germline assignment: CDR1 LGHNA and CDR2 YNFKEQ. V was clipped by 1 base and J by 0 bases; unmatched bases: 9. CDR3 in amino acids: CASSQAGTDLSSYEQYF. In DNA form, the CDR3 reads TGTGCCAGCAGCCAAGCCGGGACAGACTTGAGCTCCTACGAGCAGTACTTC.

This rearrangement joins TRBV5-1 to TRBJ2-1; 10 nucleotides line up with TRBD1. V gave up 0 bases and J gave up 6 bases; unmatched junction bases: 18. Germline CDR1 reads SGHRS; CDR2 reads YFSETQ. This CDR3 has 20 amino acids. The CDR3 is CASSLEGQGKPGPKSNEQFF. CDR3 in DNA: TGCGCCAGCAGCTTGGAGGGACAGGGGAAACCGGGACCAAAATCCAATGAGCAGTTCTTC.

The sample holds a few counts of this clone. The V gene is TRBV19, the J gene TRBJ1-5, with 8 bases aligning to TRBD1. The germline V gene encodes CDR1 LNHDA and CDR2 SQIVND (reference sequence). The trim removed 6 bases at V and 8 bases at J, leaving 9 bases unmatched. This CDR3 is 14 amino acids long. CDR3 nucleotides: TGTGCCAGTAGCCCAGGACAGGGACGGGAGCCCCAGCATTTT. Protein product: CASSPGQGREPQHF.

The chain employs TRBV5-4 and TRBJ1-4; 8 bases agree with TRBD1. Losses at the gene ends were 1 base for V and 6 bases for J; bases not matched to a gene: 2. Per germline, CDR1 SGHNT and CDR2 YYREEE (reference sequence). The CDR3 covers 14 residues. This chain's CDR3 is CASSLLQGDEKLFF. In DNA form, the CDR3 reads TGTGCCAGCAGCTTGTTACAGGGGGATGAAAAACTGTTTTTT.

This clone has a single count. The chain is built from TRBV10-3 and TRBJ1-5; 7 bases align to TRBD1. Germline CDR1 reads ENHRY; CDR2 reads SYGVKD. This CDR3 is 13 amino acids long. The junction had 6 bases not matched to a gene; V was cut back by 0 bases and J by 13 bases. CDR3 in amino acids: CAISESTGEGQHF. CDR3 nucleotides: TGTGCCATCAGTGAGTCAACAGGGGAAGGGCAGCATTTT.

This clone was recorded only once. The chain recombines TRBV2 with TRBJ2-5; TRBD1 matches 8 bases. The germline V gene encodes CDR1 SNHLY and CDR2 FYNNEI. The CDR3 runs to 15 residues. V lost 3 bases and J lost 5; bases outside the gene matches: 8. This CDR3 is CASSDSWTGKETQYF. In nucleotides, the CDR3 is TGTGCCAGCAGTGATTCCTGGACAGGGAAGGAGACCCAGTACTTC.

This clone appeared once. Other DNA sequences from this sample encode an identical CDR3 as well. The chain employs TRBV4-1 and TRBJ2-7; TRBD1 aligns across 7 bases. The CDR3 runs to 13 residues. In germline, CDR1 is MGHRA, CDR2 YSYEKL. The J segment lost 2 bases and the V segment lost 4 bases, leaving 2 bases of the junction unmatched. The CDR3 DNA sequence: TGCGCCAGCAGCCCAGACAGGGCCTACGAGCAGTACTTC. It specifies CASSPDRAYEQYF.

The rearrangement links TRBV7-9 to TRBJ2-2; 9 nucleotides align to TRBD1. Germline V gene data show CDR1 as SEHNR and CDR2 as FQNEAQ (reference sequence). Losses at the gene ends were 3 bases for V and 1 base for J; bases not matched to a gene: 6. This CDR3 region has 17 residues. The CDR3 DNA is TGTGCCAGCAGCTTGGGGCGGACAGGGGTGAACACCGGGGAGCTGTTTTTT. Translation gives CASSLGRTGVNTGELFF.